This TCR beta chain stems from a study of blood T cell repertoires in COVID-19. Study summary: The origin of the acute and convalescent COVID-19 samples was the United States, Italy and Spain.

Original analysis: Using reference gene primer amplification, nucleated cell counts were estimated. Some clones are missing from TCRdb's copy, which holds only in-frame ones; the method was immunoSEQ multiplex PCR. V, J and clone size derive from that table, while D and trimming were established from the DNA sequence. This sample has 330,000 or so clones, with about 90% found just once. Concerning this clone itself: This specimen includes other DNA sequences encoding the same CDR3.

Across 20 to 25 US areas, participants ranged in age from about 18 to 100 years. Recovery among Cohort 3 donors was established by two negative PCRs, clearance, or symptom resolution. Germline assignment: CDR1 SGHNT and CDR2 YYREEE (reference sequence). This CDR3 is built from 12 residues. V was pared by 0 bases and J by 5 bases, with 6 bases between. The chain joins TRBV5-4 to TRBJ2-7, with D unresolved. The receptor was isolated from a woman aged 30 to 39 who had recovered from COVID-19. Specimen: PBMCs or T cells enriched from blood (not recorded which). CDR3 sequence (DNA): TGTGCCAGCAGCTTGGGCGTCGACGAGCAGTACTTC. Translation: CASSLGVDEQYF.